This T cell receptor (beta chain) originates from a study of T cell responses to AZD1222 COVID-19 vaccine. Study-level findings and limits: No day 14 peak samples; only post-peak repertoires were characterized. As reported, nearly half of all spike-specific TCRs target variant regions that are unmutated.

Generated by immunoSEQ multiplex PCR, the TCRdb table keeps only in-frame clones and is missing some. There are some 150,000 clones in the sample; about 91% occur only once, and 3% to 4% lies in the top ten. Between the trimmed V and J ends, which lost 4 bases and 7 bases, there was a span of 1 base. Germline CDR1 SQVTM, CDR2 ANQGSEA. This CDR3 is 8 amino acids long. As regards this clone: The antigen is undetermined. The identical CDR3 is also encoded by other nucleotide sequences in the sample.

The material sequenced was peripheral blood, taken on day 0 of MenACWY control vaccination. This sequence was found in an adult in good health. This sequence joins TRBV29-1 and TRBJ1-2, with D unresolved. The CDR3 bases are TGCAGCGTTGGTGGCTACACCTTC. Its translation: CSVGGYTF. Full variable domain (outside the CDR3, taken from reference TRBV29-1 and TRBJ1-2): SAVISQKPSRDICQRGTSLTIQCQVDSQVTMMFWYRQQPGQSLTLIATANQGSEATYESGFVIDKFPISRPNLTFSTLTVSNMSPEDSSIYLCSVGGYTFGSGTRLTVV.